This T cell receptor (beta chain) was found in a study of early T cells in non-severe SARS-CoV-2 infection. Study-wide context: Bulk RNA isolated from unsorted whole blood underwent sequencing; chains were not paired.

This clonotype was recorded many times. The TCR library protocol attached unique molecular identifiers to the individual cDNA molecules. TCRdb re-derived calls from the 5' RACE reads in MiXCR, one entry per CDR3 protein. The repertoire holds 110,000 or so distinct CDR3 sequences, with around an eighth as singletons. V was cut by 2 bases and J by 8 bases, with 15 bases left in between. This CDR3 comprises 14 residues. In germline, CDR1 is MDHEN, CDR2 SYDVKM. Sequenced input: whole blood. The TCR was taken from an adult who was a healthcare worker with PCR-confirmed SARS-CoV-2 infection or an uninfected control (not recorded which). V is TRBV28 and J is TRBJ1-2, with D tentatively TRBD1 (6 bases). DNA for the CDR3: TGTGCCAGCAGTTTAGTGGACAGTCTTTCGGGCTACACCTTC. As protein: CASSLVDSLSGYTF.